This T cell receptor beta chain was sequenced during a study of T cells in narcolepsy. Germline lookup yields CDR1 MDHEN and CDR2 SYDVKM. Germline trimming cut 5 bases from V and 2 bases from J; bases unmatched to any gene: 9. CDR3 length equals 15 residues. In the case of this clone: Its antigen remains unknown.

Study observations and caveats: Blood of same and different patients, but not healthy controls, reportedly held recurring autoreactive clonotypes.

The repertoire was sequenced with immunoSEQ multiplex PCR; TCRdb's copy has only in-frame clones and lacks some. Of approximately 25,000 clones in the sample, around four fifths are singletons; the top ten hold approximately 1.3%. Sequencing input: CD45RA- memory CD4+ T cells from PBMCs. This receptor was obtained from a human donor with narcolepsy. V gene TRBV28 combines with J gene TRBJ2-7; 7 bases fit TRBD2. CDR3 sequence: CASSRSFRGAYEQYF. The CDR3 bases are TGTGCCAGCAGTCGCTCATTCCGGGGGGCCTACGAGCAGTACTTC.